The TCR beta chain described here comes from a study of cytomegalovirus exposure and HLA in healthy donors. The V and J ends lost 2 bases and 3 bases respectively, with 10 bases between them. The CDR3 extends over 15 amino acids. Germline loops: CDR1 SEHNR, CDR2 FQNEAQ (reference sequence). A multiplex PCR was run with 60 Vbeta primers and 13 Jbeta primers. The repertoire was sequenced with immunoSEQ multiplex PCR; TCRdb's copy has only in-frame clones and lacks some. The table lists some 120,000 clones, 79% of them singletons. This clone was seen more than once but under ten times. This receptor was obtained from a young woman in good health and CMV-seropositive. The chain has TRBV7-9 and TRBJ1-4; D not certain. Specimen: PBMCs. The CDR3 DNA reads TGTGCCAGCAGCTTAAGGTCGGGGTCTAATGAAAAACTGTTTTTT. Translated, it gives CASSLRSGSNEKLFF. The entire variable domain, with the rest obtained from reference TRBV7-9 and TRBJ1-4, is as follows: DTGVSQNPRHKITKRGQNVTFRCDPISEHNRLYWYRQTLGQGPEFLTYFQNEAQLEKSRLLSDRFSAERPKGSFSTLEIQRTEQGDSAMYLCASSLRSGSNEKLFFGSGTQLSVL.